The clone carrying this T cell receptor (beta chain) was seen only once. Its specificity is not known. Sample time point: week 11, during vaccination. All doses held 300 ug of mutant IDH1 20-mer peptide, with topical imiquimod. Sequencing used immunoSEQ multiplex PCR; TCRdb keeps in-frame clones, though not all of them. The table shows 110,000 or so clones, with under 90% occurring only once. Looked up from germline, CDR1 is SGDLS and CDR2 is YYNGEE. The junction had 7 bases not matched to a gene; V was cut back by 0 bases and J by 2 bases. The CDR3 covers 16 residues. This entry is derived from a study of a mutant IDH1 vaccine in newly diagnosed glioma.

This specimen consisted of PBMCs, obtained from a glioma patient whose treatment included an IDH1 peptide vaccine. The chain links TRBV9 to TRBJ1-1; 7 bases are a match to TRBD1. This TCR came from a woman between 45 and 65 years old with glioma. The CDR3 DNA follows: TGTGCCAGCAGCGTAGGGGGCAGGGGGACCAACACTGAAGCTTTCTTT. It is translated as CASSVGGRGTNTEAFF.